This paragraph covers one T cell receptor (beta chain) sequence. Its antigen is currently unknown. Original methodology: Filtering of immunoSEQ junctional sequences could not match full-length read filtering. Data came from immunoSEQ multiplex PCR; TCRdb stores just in-frame clones and leaves some out. V, J and clone size reflect that table, while D and trimming were determined from the DNA. Found here are approximately 810,000 clones, 92% of them singletons; the top ten hold approximately 25%. Selected positively for CCR7 and CD45RO-negative, naive CD8 cells excluded terminally differentiated effector memory CD45RA+ cells. The sample originates from a study of shared clonotypes between healthy human individuals. Overall study results and limits: Larger richness was generally estimated for naive than memory subsets.

The sequencing sample was made of naive CD8+ T cells sorted from blood. This TCR came from a man aged 25-45 years in good health.

The CDR3 protein is CASSLDRGVAYNEQFF. CDR3 sequence (DNA): TGTGCCAGCAGCTTAGATCGCGGGGTTGCCTACAATGAGCAGTTCTTC. The V call is TRBV11-2, the J call TRBJ2-1; D is possibly TRBD2 (6 bases). The germline V and J ends were trimmed by 0 bases and 2 bases, with 11 bases remaining between them. Germline CDR1 SGHAT, CDR2 FQNNGV. The CDR3 length is 16 residues.